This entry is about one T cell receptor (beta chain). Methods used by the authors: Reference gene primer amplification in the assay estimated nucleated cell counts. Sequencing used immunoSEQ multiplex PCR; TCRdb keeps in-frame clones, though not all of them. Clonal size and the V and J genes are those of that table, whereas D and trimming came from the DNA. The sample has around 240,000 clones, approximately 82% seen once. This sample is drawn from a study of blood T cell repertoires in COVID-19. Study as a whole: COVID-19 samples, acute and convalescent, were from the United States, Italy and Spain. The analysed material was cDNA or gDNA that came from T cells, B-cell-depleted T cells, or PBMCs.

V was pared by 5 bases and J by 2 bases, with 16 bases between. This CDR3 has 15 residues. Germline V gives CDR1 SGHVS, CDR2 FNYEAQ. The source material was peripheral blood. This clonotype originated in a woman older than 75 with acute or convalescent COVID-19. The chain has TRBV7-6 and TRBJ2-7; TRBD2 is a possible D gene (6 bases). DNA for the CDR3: TGTGCCAGCAGCCTTACTAGCTTGCCGGCCTACGAGCAGTACTTC. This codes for CASSLTSLPAYEQYF.